This T cell receptor (beta chain) was recovered during a study of shared clonotypes between healthy human individuals (TCRdb year 2020). About the study as a whole: The cohort comprised two women and a few men aged 18 to 49 years. For each donor, CD4 naive and CD4 memory were each given three plates, CD8 naive was given two plates, and CD8 memory was given one plate. To estimate repertoire size and how much clonotype sharing occurs between individuals, the study deeply sequenced the blood TCR repertoires of several healthy adults. Libraries were prepared and TCR repertoires were sequenced by different laboratories using diverse techniques, in order to increase sequencing depth and limit assay-specific biases. Per donor, leukapheresis produced somewhere between about 0.9 and 10 billion PBMCs.

The CDR3 holds 14 amino acids from the cysteine to the phenylalanine. Solely the CDR3 DNA is kept, with 42 bases framed from the first base. Trimming takes 4 bases from V and 6 bases from J, and the germline ends sit 10 bases apart. Sequences PRHDT (CDR1) and FYEKMQ (CDR2) are obtained from the germline V gene (reference sequence). Regarding this clone: This receptor's antigen is unknown. No base quality values were provided; no much bigger clone lies one nucleotide off.

Using the deep immunoSEQ assay, TCR CDR3 regions were amplified from genomic DNA by multiplex PCR. Extracted genomic DNA from each cell subset was distributed evenly across all wells of several immunoSEQ 96-well plates, and each plate was treated as a replicate. Each replicate PCR for sorted subsets received around 200 ng genomic DNA, equal to tens of thousands of T cell genomes. Purified libraries were measured with a Qubit 3.0 fluorometer, size-checked on a Bioanalyzer 2100, and measured again with the KAPA Library Quantification kit. Every immunoSEQ 96-well plate was sequenced on a separate single-read 150-cycle Illumina NextSeq 550 flow cell. Per the original workflow: Because the immunoSEQ output included only junctional sequences and no quality scores, the filtering could not be the same as the filtering used for full-length reads. To assign V/J genes and CDR3, sequences were annotated using PyIR, a Python wrapper for IgBLAST v1.9, with IMGT germline references. Reads were filtered out if the reads had weak V/J assignments (E-value above 1e-6), no CDR3, stop codons, out-of-frame junctions, or ambiguous translated residues. V3J clonotypes were defined by identical inferred V gene, J gene, and CDR3 amino acid sequence. Percentage overlap between repertoires was calculated by dividing the number of shared unique clonotypes by the size of the smaller repertoire. Three approaches were used to assess repertoire richness: RTK rarefaction, the Chao1 estimator, and Recon v2.1 estimates of unobserved clonotypes. Generation probabilities were computed with OLGA for all TCRbeta clonotypes obtained by the gDNA method from a few donors. The table comes from immuneACCESS by way of TCRdb, which keeps in-frame sequences with V and J called. Part of the clones is missing from these tables; in studies checked, under half for an unresolved V gene and the rest for unknown reasons. The V and J calls and the clone size are those of that table, but D and trimming were determined from the DNA. The sample profile shows around 2,000,000 clones; less than 95% of them were found once. The ten top clones hold 0.95% to 1.5% of the sample.

For the CD8 naive samples, CD45RO-negative cells were positively selected for CCR7, yielding a CD45RA+CCR7+ population from which TemRA cells were excluded. The donors were healthy, HIV-negative adults with no recently reported acute infections or vaccinations. Every donor was a Caucasian adult living in Nashville, Tennessee, USA. Blood was obtained by leukapheresis, after which PBMCs were separated by Ficoll-Histopaque density gradient centrifugation and cryopreserved in liquid nitrogen vapor phase. Purity and quantity of every magnetically sorted T cell population were checked by analytical flow cytometry. Genomic DNA was isolated from each sorted fraction and quantified by UV absorbance on a Nanodrop 2000c. Here is what the overall study found, with its caveats: Incomplete sequencing was indicated by rarefaction of sorted-subset datasets, despite the large sequencing depth. Based on pairwise subsampling, the degree of clonotype sharing among donors was expected to be affected by sequencing depth. Compared with non-shared clonotypes, clonotypes shared by all four sorted-subset donors had higher generation probabilities. Because the study included only a small number of donors, the genetic and exposure-history diversity represented was limited. Sampling was limited to blood, and TCR repertoires in tissue likely differ from TCR repertoires in blood. Estimated clonotype richness was generally larger for naive than for memory subsets. Across four donors, about 4.5% of naive CD4, roughly 3.5% of naive CD8, about 2% of memory CD4, and around 0.4% of memory CD8 clonotypes were shared.

The V and J genes are TRBV13 and TRBJ1-6; TRBD1 is possibly the D segment (6 matching bases). Sequencing was performed on naive CD8+ T cells sorted from blood. In the paper's terms, the cell subset or site label means: CD45RA+CCR7+. This TCR came from a man in his late teens or twenties in good health. The CDR3 reads CASSSGQTNSPLHF. The DNA reads as follows: TGTGCCAGCAGCTCCGGACAGACTAATTCACCCCTCCACTTT.